These 30 T cell receptor beta chains originate from one sample sequenced in a study of cytomegalovirus exposure and HLA in healthy donors. Primers included in the PCR were 60 Vbeta and 13 Jbeta primers. The method was immunoSEQ multiplex PCR; TCRdb's version includes in-frame clones alone and lacks a portion of them. The sample lists about 84,000 clones, 55% to 65% seen once, with around 16% in the top ten. Sequencing input: PBMCs. These receptors were taken from a woman aged 40 to 50 in good health and CMV-seropositive.

The CDR3 coding sequence is TGTGCCAGCAGGAACAGGGGGCACACTGAAGCTTTCTTT. Translation gives CASRNRGHTEAFF. The V and J genes are TRBV28 and TRBJ1-1, with 9 bases aligning to TRBD1. V trimming: 6 bases; J trimming: 3 bases; junction bases outside the gene matches: 2. This CDR3 comprises 13 residues. In germline, CDR1 is MDHEN, CDR2 SYDVKM.

This rearrangement joins TRBV19 to TRBJ1-2; weak D call: TRBD1 (5 bases). The CDR3 length is 12 residues. CDR1 LNHDA and CDR2 SQIVND come from the germline V gene (reference sequence). Trimming removed 5 bases at V and 7 bases at J, with 11 bases between. CDR3 coding DNA: TGTGCCAGTAGTGCAAGGGACTCTGGCTACACCTTC. Protein sequence: CASSARDSGYTF. Together with reference TRBV19 and TRBJ1-2, the CDR3 gives the full variable domain: DGGITQSPKYLFRKEGQNVTLSCEQNLNHDAMYWYRQDPGQGLRLIYYSQIVNDFQKGDIAEGYSVSREKKESFPLTVTSAQKNPTAFYLCASSARDSGYTFGSGTRLTVV.

The CDR3 coding sequence is TGTGCCAGCAGTACCCAGACAGAAACCTATGGCTACACCTTC. Its protein is CASSTQTETYGYTF. This chain links TRBV6-1 with TRBJ1-2; the D gene is possibly TRBD1 (5 bases). CDR1 and CDR2 from the germline V gene are MNHNS and SASEGT. This CDR3 contains 14 residues. Trimming took 5 bases from V and 4 from J, leaving 14 bases between them.

This rearrangement joins TRBV18 to TRBJ1-1, with 9 bases fitting TRBD1. This CDR3 comprises 16 residues. Unmatched junction bases numbered 6, after V lost 3 bases and J lost 1 base. The germline gives CDR1 KGHSH, CDR2 LQKENI. CDR3 protein: CASSPRQGGQNTEAFF. The CDR3 DNA reads as TGTGCCAGCTCACCCCGACAGGGGGGACAGAACACTGAAGCTTTCTTT.

The rearrangement uses TRBV28 and TRBJ2-1; the D gene is possibly TRBD2 (6 bases). The germline V gene has CDR1 MDHEN and CDR2 SYDVKM. The CDR3 is 17 amino acids. The V gene lost 8 bases and the J gene lost 0 bases, with 20 bases spanning the gap. The chain's CDR3 is CASASPGRTSSYNEQFF. DNA of the CDR3: TGTGCCAGCGCCTCCCCGGGGAGGACCTCCTCCTACAATGAGCAGTTCTTC.

The chain is built from TRBV7-9 and TRBJ2-1, with 7 bases matching TRBD1. The CDR3 extends over 19 amino acids. J gave up 8 bases and V 0 bases, and 19 bases lay outside the gene matches. CDR1 is SEHNR and CDR2 is FQNEAQ in the germline V gene (reference sequence). The CDR3 loop reads CASSLAWGSTGQTGYEQFF. CDR3 nucleotides: TGTGCCAGCAGCTTAGCGTGGGGAAGTACGGGACAGACCGGTTATGAGCAGTTCTTC.

The chain joins TRBV10-3 to TRBJ2-3; D is possibly TRBD2 (6 bases). Germline CDR1 reads ENHRY; CDR2 reads SYGVKD. CDR3 size: 14 residues. The DNA for the CDR3 is TGTGCTATCGGCCAGCGGGCAGACGCAGATACGCAGTATTTT. It specifies CAIGQRADADTQYF.

This clone came up once. The rearrangement joins TRBV7-9 to TRBJ2-6; perhaps TRBD2 as D (6 bases). V was shortened by 7 bases and J by 4 bases, with 17 bases between the two germline ends. CDR1 is SEHNR, CDR2 FQNEAQ, per germline (reference sequence). The CDR3 covers 16 residues. CDR3 protein: CASNGPGEGGANVLTF. CDR3 nucleotide sequence: TGTGCCAGCAACGGACCGGGGGAAGGGGGGGCCAACGTCCTGACTTTC.

V is TRBV7-8 and J is TRBJ2-7; unclear D gene. The CDR3 extends over 13 amino acids. V gave up 5 bases and J gave up 3 bases, with 11 bases separating them. The germline V gene encodes CDR1 SGHVS and CDR2 FQNEAQ. CDR3 region: CASSLNSLYEQYF. The CDR3 DNA reads TGTGCCAGCAGCCTGAACAGTCTCTACGAGCAGTACTTC.

V gene TRBV4-1 combines with J gene TRBJ1-2; 7 bases fit TRBD1. The V gene's germline CDR1 is MGHRA and CDR2 YSYEKL. Germline trimming cut 0 bases from V and 8 bases from J; bases unmatched to any gene: 6. This CDR3 is 14 amino acids long. In DNA form, the CDR3 reads TGCGCCAGCAGCCAAGAAGGGGTAGGGGGCGGCTACACCTTC. It encodes CASSQEGVGGGYTF.

This chain uses TRBV30 with TRBJ1-6; no clear D. This CDR3 has 14 amino acids. Trimming pared 8 bases from V and 4 bases from J, leaving 15 bases between. The germline CDR1 and CDR2 sequences are GTSNPN and SVGIG (reference sequence). CDR3 DNA: TGTGCCCAACCGACGACGGGGTATAATTCACCCCTCCACTTT. This sequence encodes CAQPTTGYNSPLHF.

V usage is TRBV20-1 and J usage is TRBJ2-1, with D maybe TRBD2 (5 bases). The CDR3 loop spans 11 amino acids. Per germline, CDR1 DFQATT and CDR2 SNEGSKA (reference sequence). The ends were cut back, 1 base at V and 8 bases at J, with 6 bases in the middle. In nucleotides, the CDR3 is TGCAGTGCTAGAGCGGGGTATGAGCAGTTCTTC. It is translated as CSARAGYEQFF.

This clone occurred once. The chain links TRBV6-6 to TRBJ2-5; 11 positions agree with TRBD2. Germline lookup yields CDR1 MNHNY and CDR2 SVGAGI (reference sequence). Losses at the gene ends were 2 bases for V and 1 base for J; bases not matched to a gene: 3. The CDR3 totals 16 residues. Here the CDR3 reads CASSYPSGGTQETQYF. The CDR3, as DNA: TGTGCCAGCAGTTACCCTAGCGGGGGGACCCAAGAGACCCAGTACTTC.

V usage is TRBV18 and J usage is TRBJ2-7; maybe TRBD1 (5 bases). The CDR3 consists of 13 residues. Germline V lookup: CDR1 KGHSH, CDR2 LQKENI. The V gene lost 3 bases and the J gene lost 3 bases, with 9 bases spanning the gap. The CDR3 here is CASSPKQDYEQYF. CDR3 DNA: TGTGCCAGCTCACCTAAACAGGACTACGAGCAGTACTTC.

This clone was recorded only once. Here the CDR3 reads CASESGRDEKLFF. The CDR3 region has the DNA TGTGCCAGCGAGTCGGGAAGGGATGAAAAACTGTTTTTT. The gene calls are TRBV2 and TRBJ1-4, with unresolved D. The CDR3 runs to 13 residues. The V end lost 8 bases, the J end lost 6 bases, and 13 bases lay between the germline ends. Germline V CDR1 and CDR2: SNHLY, FYNNEI. The variable domain in full, with the rest retrieved from reference TRBV2 and TRBJ1-4, is EPEVTQTPSHQVTQMGQEVILRCVPISNHLYFYWYRQILGQKVEFLVSFYNNEISEKSEIFDDQFSVERPDGSNFTLKIRSTKLEDSAMYFCASESGRDEKLFFGSGTQLSVL.

This chain links TRBV5-1 with TRBJ2-3; maybe TRBD1 (6 bases). The CDR3 runs 15 residues. V lost 5 bases to trimming and J lost 0 bases, with 13 bases between them. The germline gives CDR1 SGHRS, CDR2 YFSETQ. The CDR3 here is CASRTGTLSTDTQYF. For the CDR3, the DNA is TGCGCCAGCAGAACCGGGACACTAAGCACAGATACGCAGTATTTT.

The chain is built from TRBV10-3 and TRBJ2-5, with D possibly matching TRBD1 (6 bases). The end of the DNA is better explained by TRBJ2-7, so the J call may be wrong. There are 14 residues in the CDR3. The V gene's germline CDR1 is ENHRY and CDR2 SYGVKD. The CDR3 spells CAIRAGVRTYEQYF. The CDR3 DNA reads as TGTGCCATCAGAGCAGGGGTTCGCACCTACGAGCAGTACTTC.

The V call is TRBV7-2, the J call TRBJ2-1; 9 positions agree with TRBD2. Germline V gene data show CDR1 as SGHTA and CDR2 as FQGNSA. This CDR3 comprises 16 residues. V trimming: 0 bases; J trimming: 4 bases; junction bases outside the gene matches: 4. DNA for the CDR3: TGTGCCAGCAGCTTAGCTACTAGCGGGCTTTACAATGAGCAGTTCTTC. It is translated as CASSLATSGLYNEQFF.

V is TRBV5-6 and J is TRBJ2-5; 8 bases align to TRBD2. V was pared by 1 base and J by 4 bases, with 6 bases of the junction left unmatched. CDR3 length: 15 residues. Germline V lookup: CDR1 SGHDT, CDR2 YYEEEE. The CDR3 spells CASSLSLAGGETQYF. The CDR3 bases are TGTGCCAGCAGCTTGAGTCTAGCGGGTGGAGAGACCCAGTACTTC.

V gene TRBV7-9 combines with J gene TRBJ2-7; 11 nucleotides agree with TRBD1. CDR1 SEHNR and CDR2 FQNEAQ come from the germline V gene (reference sequence). This CDR3 has 12 amino acids. V dropped 5 bases and J dropped 13; count of bases not matched to a gene: 7. CDR3 sequence (DNA): TGTGCCAGCAGCCTGGACAGGGGGCAAATTTACTTC. Translating it yields CASSLDRGQIYF.

This rearrangement joins TRBV5-1 to TRBJ2-1; TRBD2 matches at 11 bases. V lost 2 bases, J lost 2 bases, and 0 bases stayed unmatched. This CDR3 has 15 residues. Germline CDR1 and CDR2: SGHRS and YFSETQ. The CDR3, as DNA: TGCGCCAGCAGCTTACTAGCGGGGGCCTACAATGAGCAGTTCTTC. Translated, it gives CASSLLAGAYNEQFF.

Written as DNA, the CDR3 is TGCGCCAGCAGCTTGGAACTAGCGGAGGCGGCAGATACGCAGTATTTT. It codes for CASSLELAEAADTQYF. The chain is built from TRBV5-1 and TRBJ2-3, with 8 positions matching TRBD2. V was clipped by 0 bases and J by 4 bases; unmatched bases: 7. Germline V CDR1 and CDR2: SGHRS, YFSETQ. The CDR3 is 16 amino acids.

In DNA form, the CDR3 reads TGTGCCAGCAGCTCCTGGGAGTTGAACACTGAAGCTTTCTTT. Residues: CASSSWELNTEAFF. The chain has TRBV5-6 and TRBJ1-1; D is unclear. Per germline, CDR1 SGHDT and CDR2 YYEEEE. This CDR3 is built from 14 residues. Trimming shortened V by 3 bases and J by 0 bases, and 9 bases separated the two germline ends.

The V call is TRBV6-1, the J call TRBJ1-5; D remains unclear. In germline, CDR1 is MNHNS, CDR2 SASEGT. V was trimmed by 4 bases and J by 4 bases, leaving 11 bases between them. This CDR3 is 14 amino acids long. CDR3 loop: CASSGRQNNQPQHF. The CDR3 DNA is TGTGCCAGCAGTGGACGACAAAATAATCAGCCCCAGCATTTT.

This clone was found a few times. The chain uses TRBV7-2 and TRBJ1-2; the D gene is possibly TRBD1 (5 bases). The CDR3 covers 13 residues. The germline V gene has CDR1 SGHTA and CDR2 FQGNSA. Trimming cost V 5 bases and J 1 base, with 8 bases left between them. The CDR3 bases are TGTGCCAGCAGCCTCGGGGGTAACTATGGCTACACCTTC. Protein product: CASSLGGNYGYTF.

The chain combines TRBV15 with TRBJ2-1, with 12 bases identical to TRBD1. CDR1 is LNHNV, CDR2 YYDKDF, per germline (reference sequence). The CDR3 is 15 residues long. J lost 7 bases, V lost 6 bases, and 7 bases had no gene match. The CDR3 region has the DNA TGTGCCACCAGGGAGGGGACAGGGGGCCGAAATGAGCAGTTCTTC. This sequence encodes CATREGTGGRNEQFF. Full variable domain (missing parts from reference TRBV15 and TRBJ2-1): DAMVIQNPRYQVTQFGKPVTLSCSQTLNHNVMYWYQQKSSQAPKLLFHYYDKDFNNEADTPDNFQSRRPNTSFCFLDIRSPGLGDTAMYLCATREGTGGRNEQFFGPGTRLTVL.

The gene calls are TRBV7-2 and TRBJ2-3; D unresolved. V was trimmed by 5 bases and J by 3 bases, leaving 9 bases between them. Germline V gene data show CDR1 as SGHTA and CDR2 as FQGNSA. This CDR3 is 13 amino acids long. The CDR3 protein is CASSPRRTDTQYF. The CDR3 bases are TGTGCCAGCAGCCCGAGGCGGACAGATACGCAGTATTTT. The whole variable domain, filled in from reference TRBV7-2 and TRBJ2-3, reads GAGVSQSPSNKVTEKGKDVELRCDPISGHTALYWYRQSLGQGLEFLIYFQGNSAPDKSGLPSDRFSAERTGGSVSTLTIQRTQQEDSAVYLCASSPRRTDTQYFGPGTRLTVL.

The rearrangement links TRBV5-1 to TRBJ1-2; possibly TRBD1 for D (6 bases). The CDR3 spans 13 residues. The germline V gene encodes CDR1 SGHRS and CDR2 YFSETQ. Between the trimmed V and J ends, which lost 4 bases and 3 bases, there was a span of 10 bases. CDR3 amino acids: CASSPDRDYGYTF. Written as DNA, the CDR3 is TGCGCCAGCAGCCCGGACAGAGACTATGGCTACACCTTC. Full variable domain (outside the CDR3, taken from reference TRBV5-1 and TRBJ1-2): KAGVTQTPRYLIKTRGQQVTLSCSPISGHRSVSWYQQTPGQGLQFLFEYFSETQRNKGNFPGRFSGRQFSNSRSEMNVSTLELGDSALYLCASSPDRDYGYTFGSGTRLTVV.

The chain couples TRBV7-9 to TRBJ1-4; D unresolved. This CDR3 has 15 amino acids. Trimming took off 4 bases at V and 7 bases at J, with 16 bases between the two ends. Germline assignment: CDR1 SEHNR and CDR2 FQNEAQ (reference sequence). CDR3 in DNA: TGTGCCAGCAGCTCATTGGGTCAGCGGGGTGAAAAACTGTTTTTT. Encoded protein: CASSSLGQRGEKLFF.

This clone was observed a single time. The V and J genes are TRBV7-9 and TRBJ2-5, with TRBD2 matching 14 bases. J gave up 5 bases and V 6 bases, and 11 bases lay outside the gene matches. Germline V lookup: CDR1 SEHNR, CDR2 FQNEAQ (reference sequence). CDR3 length: 17 residues. The DNA of the CDR3 is TGTGCCAGCAGGCGACTAGCGGGAGGGCCGGCGTGGGAGACCCAGTACTTC. The encoded protein is CASRRLAGGPAWETQYF.